Detailed here is one TCR beta chain. Antigen unknown. The data derive from a study of cytomegalovirus exposure and HLA in healthy donors. The study's findings and limits: V- and J-gene trimming of TCR beta was linked (in a later analysis) to a missense DCLRE1C variant.

Germline V gene data show CDR1 as SNHLY and CDR2 as FYNNEI. This CDR3 is 15 amino acids long. V trimming: 3 bases; J trimming: 5 bases; junction bases outside the gene matches: 4. 60 Vbeta and 13 Jbeta primers were used in PCR. Sequencing was performed with immunoSEQ multiplex PCR; in TCRdb, only in-frame clones are kept and a portion is missing. The sample records about 190,000 clones, approximately 79% being singletons. The sequencing input was PBMCs. This clonotype was obtained from a man aged 35-49 years in good health and CMV-seropositive. The chain recombines TRBV2 with TRBJ2-3; 11 bases are shared with TRBD1. As DNA, the CDR3 is TGTGCCAGCAGTGAGAGGGGACAGGGGGGAGATACGCAGTATTTT. Translating gives CASSERGQGGDTQYF. The entire variable domain, with the rest obtained from reference TRBV2 and TRBJ2-3, is as follows: EPEVTQTPSHQVTQMGQEVILRCVPISNHLYFYWYRQILGQKVEFLVSFYNNEISEKSEIFDDQFSVERPDGSNFTLKIRSTKLEDSAMYFCASSERGQGGDTQYFGPGTRLTVL.